What follows are 13 T cell receptor beta chains derived from one specimen sequenced in a study of beta chain features in type 1 diabetes. Whole-study findings and limits: Among all four CD4+ subsets, Type 1 diabetes patients had TCRB CDR3s that were moderately but significantly shorter.

Expressed TCRB transcripts got sequenced, as all isolated RNA was reverse transcribed. Produced via immunoSEQ multiplex PCR; TCRdb's table is partial and in-frame only. The sample contains some 160,000 clones, roughly 9% of which appear only once. For these TCRs, the target antigens are not known. The sample comprised central memory CD4+ T cells from blood. The receptors shown here come from a woman aged 25 to 39 with type 1 diabetes.

The chain joins TRBV18 to TRBJ1-1, with a tentative D call TRBD1 (5 bases). The CDR3 is 15 residues long. The germline gives CDR1 KGHSH, CDR2 LQKENI. V was cut by 6 bases and J by 6 bases, with 20 bases left in between. The CDR3 is CASSLSIWGVSEAFF. Written as DNA, the CDR3 is TGTGCCAGCTCTCTCTCCATCTGGGGGGTCTCTGAAGCTTTCTTT.

The chain carries TRBV5-6 and TRBJ2-3, with 9 bases that match TRBD1. The CDR3 is 15 amino acids. CDR1 is SGHDT and CDR2 is YYEEEE in the germline V gene. Trimming cost V 2 bases and J 5 bases; bases outside gene matches: 6. The CDR3 sequence is CASSLGTGLQDTQYF. CDR3 DNA: TGTGCCAGCAGCTTAGGGACAGGGCTTCAAGATACGCAGTATTTT.

The chain links TRBV21-1 to TRBJ1-2; TRBD1 reflects the table's D call only, with no check against the DNA. TRBV21-1 counts as a pseudogene. This CDR3 is built from 15 residues. The DNA for the CDR3 is TGTGCCAGCAGCAAAACATCCGGGACAGGGGTGAGCTACACCTTC. It yields the protein CASSKTSGTGVSYTF.

The genes are TRBV19 and TRBJ2-2; no definite D call. Between the trimmed V and J ends, which lost 5 bases and 6 bases, there was a span of 10 bases. Germline V lookup: CDR1 LNHDA, CDR2 SQIVND (reference sequence). There are 13 residues in the CDR3. In DNA, the CDR3 is TGTGCCAGTAGTGGGCAGTTGTCCGGGGAGCTGTTTTTT. It translates to CASSGQLSGELFF.

This clone was found a few times. The chain is built from TRBV7-2 and TRBJ2-1; 8 nucleotides line up with TRBD2. The CDR3 runs to 14 residues. Trimming at V came to 5 bases and at J to 5 bases, leaving 5 bases not matched to a gene. Germline V gene lookup returns CDR1 SGHTA and CDR2 FQGNSA. The CDR3 sequence: CASSISGIDNEQFF. CDR3 nucleotide sequence: TGTGCCAGCAGCATTAGCGGGATAGACAATGAGCAGTTCTTC.

The V call is TRBV7-8, the J call TRBJ1-3; D gene unclear. The germline V gene has CDR1 SGHVS and CDR2 FQNEAQ. V gave up 0 bases and J gave up 0 bases, with 12 bases separating them. The CDR3 is made up of 17 amino acids. The CDR3 loop reads CASSLASQTNSGNTIYF. Written as DNA, the CDR3 is TGTGCCAGCAGCTTAGCGTCGCAGACAAACTCTGGAAACACCATATATTTT. Full variable domain (outside the CDR3, taken from reference TRBV7-8 and TRBJ1-3): GAGVSQSPRYKVAKRGQDVALRCDPISGHVSLFWYQQALGQGPEFLTYFQNEAQLDKSGLPSDRFFAERPEGSVSTLKIQRTQQEDSAVYLCASSLASQTNSGNTIYFGEGSWLTVV.

This clone came up a few times. This CDR3 is CSVDTTSGISDTQYF. The CDR3 DNA follows: TGCAGCGTGGACACCACTAGCGGGATATCAGATACGCAGTATTTT. The V and J genes are TRBV29-1 and TRBJ2-3; 10 nucleotides match TRBD2. The V gene's germline CDR1 is SQVTM and CDR2 ANQGSEA. The CDR3 is made up of 15 amino acids. J lost 4 bases, V lost 6 bases, and 10 bases had no gene match.

The CDR3 nucleotides are TGCAGCGTTAAAAGGACAGAAGAGCAGTACTTC. Its translation: CSVKRTEEQYF. This chain connects TRBV29-1 to TRBJ2-7; TRBD1 might be the D (6 bases). The V gene's germline CDR1 is SQVTM and CDR2 ANQGSEA. With 5 bases removed from V and 7 bases from J, the gap between germline ends came to 12 bases. The CDR3 runs 11 residues.

The CDR3 loop is CASSGAGQTYNEQFF. DNA for the CDR3: TGTGCCAGCAGCGGCGCTGGACAGACCTACAATGAGCAGTTCTTC. The V call is TRBV7-9, the J call TRBJ2-1, with D maybe TRBD1 (6 bases). In germline, CDR1 is SEHNR, CDR2 FQNEAQ (reference sequence). The CDR3 runs to 15 residues. Trimming cost V 5 bases and J 2 bases, with 13 bases left between them.

This clone came up a few times. The chain carries TRBV18 and TRBJ1-1; D remains unclear. V lost 2 bases, J lost 1 base, and 14 bases lay in between. Germline-derived CDR1 and CDR2 are KGHSH and LQKENI. The CDR3 runs 16 residues. CDR3 sequence: CASSPSQVSGNTEAFF. Written as DNA, the CDR3 is TGTGCCAGCTCACCATCGCAGGTTTCCGGGAACACTGAAGCTTTCTTT.

As concerns this clone: The sample has other DNA sequences that encode this CDR3 too. The chain joins TRBV9 to TRBJ1-1; no clear D gene. The CDR3 is 13 residues long. Germline CDR1 and CDR2: SGDLS and YYNGEE. V lost 4 bases to trimming and J lost 1 base, with 8 bases between them. The CDR3 sequence is CASSLTPNTEAFF. As DNA, the CDR3 is TGTGCCAGCAGCCTAACGCCGAACACTGAAGCTTTCTTT.

This clone was detected only a few times. The J gene is TRBJ2-3, the V gene TRBV15; unclear D gene. The V end was cut by 7 bases, the J end by 4 bases, with 12 bases between. The CDR3 totals 13 residues. The germline V gene encodes CDR1 LNHNV and CDR2 YYDKDF (reference sequence). In nucleotides, the CDR3 is TGTGCCACCAACGCCCAAACATCAGATACGCAGTATTTT. This gives the protein CATNAQTSDTQYF. Filled out from reference TRBV15 and TRBJ2-3, the complete variable domain reads DAMVIQNPRYQVTQFGKPVTLSCSQTLNHNVMYWYQQKSSQAPKLLFHYYDKDFNNEADTPDNFQSRRPNTSFCFLDIRSPGLGDTAMYLCATNAQTSDTQYFGPGTRLTVL.

The chain is built from TRBV7-8 and TRBJ2-3; D possibly corresponds to TRBD2 (6 bases). With 5 bases removed from V and 0 bases from J, the gap between germline ends came to 12 bases. Germline values: CDR1 SGHVS, CDR2 FQNEAQ. This CDR3 has 15 amino acids. The CDR3 coding sequence is TGTGCCAGCAGCATACGAAGCGGGAGCACAGATACGCAGTATTTT. It specifies CASSIRSGSTDTQYF. The full variable domain, completed using reference TRBV7-8 and TRBJ2-3, is GAGVSQSPRYKVAKRGQDVALRCDPISGHVSLFWYQQALGQGPEFLTYFQNEAQLDKSGLPSDRFFAERPEGSVSTLKIQRTQQEDSAVYLCASSIRSGSTDTQYFGPGTRLTVL.